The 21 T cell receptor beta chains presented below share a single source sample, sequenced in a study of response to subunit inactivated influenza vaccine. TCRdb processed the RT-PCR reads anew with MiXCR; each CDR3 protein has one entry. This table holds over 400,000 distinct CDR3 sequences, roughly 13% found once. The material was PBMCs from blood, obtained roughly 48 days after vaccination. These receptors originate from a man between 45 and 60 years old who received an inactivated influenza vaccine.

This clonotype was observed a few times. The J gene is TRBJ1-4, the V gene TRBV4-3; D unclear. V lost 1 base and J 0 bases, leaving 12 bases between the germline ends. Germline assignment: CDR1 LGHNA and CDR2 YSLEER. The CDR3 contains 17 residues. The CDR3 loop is CASSQGFGRATNEKLFF. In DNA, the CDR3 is TGCGCCAGCAGCCAAGGTTTCGGGAGGGCAACTAATGAAAAACTGTTTTTT.

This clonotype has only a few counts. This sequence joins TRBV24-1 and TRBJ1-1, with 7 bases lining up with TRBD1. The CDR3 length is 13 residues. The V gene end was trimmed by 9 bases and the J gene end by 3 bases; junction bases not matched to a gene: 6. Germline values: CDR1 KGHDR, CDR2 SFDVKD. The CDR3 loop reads CATARGSYTEAFF. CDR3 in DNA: TGTGCCACCGCCAGGGGGTCTTACACTGAAGCTTTCTTT.

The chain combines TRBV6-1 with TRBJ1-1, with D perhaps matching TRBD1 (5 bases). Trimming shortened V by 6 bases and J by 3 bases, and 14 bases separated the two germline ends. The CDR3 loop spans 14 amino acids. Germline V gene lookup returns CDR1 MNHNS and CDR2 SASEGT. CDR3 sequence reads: CASRDQGGHTEAFF. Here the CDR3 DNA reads TGTGCCAGCAGGGACCAGGGAGGACACACTGAAGCTTTCTTT.

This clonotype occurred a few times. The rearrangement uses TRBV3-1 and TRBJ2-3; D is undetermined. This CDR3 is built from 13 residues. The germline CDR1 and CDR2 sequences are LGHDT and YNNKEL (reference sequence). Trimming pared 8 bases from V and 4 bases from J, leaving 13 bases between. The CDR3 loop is CASGMGSPDTQYF. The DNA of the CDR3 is TGTGCCAGCGGGATGGGTTCGCCAGATACGCAGTATTTT.

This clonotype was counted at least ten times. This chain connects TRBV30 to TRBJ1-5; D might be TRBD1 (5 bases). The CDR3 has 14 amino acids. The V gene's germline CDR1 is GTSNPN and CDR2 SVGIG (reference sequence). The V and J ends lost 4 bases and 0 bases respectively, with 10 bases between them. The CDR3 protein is CAWTGQNSNQPQHF. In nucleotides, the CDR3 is TGTGCCTGGACTGGACAAAATAGCAATCAGCCCCAGCATTTT. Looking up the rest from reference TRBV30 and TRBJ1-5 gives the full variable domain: SQTIHQWPATLVQPVGSPLSLECTVEGTSNPNLYWYRQAAGRGLQLLFYSVGIGQISSEVPQNLSASRPQDRQFILSSKKLLLSDSGFYLCAWTGQNSNQPQHFGDGTRLSIL.

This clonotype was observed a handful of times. CDR3 bases: TGCGCCAGCAGCTTGAGTGGACTAGCGGTTGGGGATGAGCAGTTCTTC. This sequence encodes CASSLSGLAVGDEQFF. The rearrangement uses TRBV5-1 and TRBJ2-1, with TRBD2 matching 10 bases. This CDR3 region has 16 residues. V was pared by 1 base and J by 8 bases, with 9 bases of the junction left unmatched. The germline V gene has CDR1 SGHRS and CDR2 YFSETQ.

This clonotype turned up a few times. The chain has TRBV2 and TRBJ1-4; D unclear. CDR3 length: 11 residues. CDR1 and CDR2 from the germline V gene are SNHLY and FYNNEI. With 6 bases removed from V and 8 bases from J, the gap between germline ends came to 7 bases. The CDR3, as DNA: TGTGCCAGCAGATCTTTAGAAAAACTGTTTTTT. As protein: CASRSLEKLFF.

The CDR3 reads CASSLAGMLYEQYF. The CDR3 region has the DNA TGTGCCAGCAGCTTGGCCGGAATGCTCTACGAGCAGTACTTC. The chain combines TRBV5-8 with TRBJ2-7; D unclear. This CDR3 has 14 amino acids. Germline CDR1 SGHTS, CDR2 YDEGEE. The V end lost 0 bases, the J end lost 3 bases, and 10 bases lay between the germline ends.

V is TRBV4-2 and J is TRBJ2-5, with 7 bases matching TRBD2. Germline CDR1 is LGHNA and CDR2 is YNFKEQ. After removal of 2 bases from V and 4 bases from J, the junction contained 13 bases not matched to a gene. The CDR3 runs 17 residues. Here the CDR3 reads CASSQLSQRGSSETQYF. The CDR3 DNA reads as TGTGCCAGCAGCCAACTGAGTCAACGCGGGAGCTCAGAGACCCAGTACTTC.

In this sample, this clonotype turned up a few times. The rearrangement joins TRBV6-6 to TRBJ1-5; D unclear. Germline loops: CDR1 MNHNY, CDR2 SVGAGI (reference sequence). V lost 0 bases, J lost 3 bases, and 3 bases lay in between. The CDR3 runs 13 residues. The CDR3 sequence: CASSYSDNQPQHF. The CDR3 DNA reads TGTGCCAGCAGTTACTCGGACAATCAGCCCCAGCATTTT.

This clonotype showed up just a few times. The CDR3 is CATSRHTGDTGELFF. The CDR3 coding sequence is TGTGCCACCAGCAGACACACAGGGGACACCGGGGAGCTGTTTTTT. V and J are TRBV15 and TRBJ2-2, with 7 bases matching TRBD1. Germline V gene sequence: CDR1 LNHNV, CDR2 YYDKDF (reference sequence). This CDR3 has 15 amino acids. J was trimmed by 3 bases and V by 2 bases; bases with no gene match: 3. Full variable domain (rest looked up from reference TRBV15 and TRBJ2-2): DAMVIQNPRYQVTQFGKPVTLSCSQTLNHNVMYWYQQKSSQAPKLLFHYYDKDFNNEADTPDNFQSRRPNTSFCFLDIRSPGLGDTAMYLCATSRHTGDTGELFFGEGSRLTVL.

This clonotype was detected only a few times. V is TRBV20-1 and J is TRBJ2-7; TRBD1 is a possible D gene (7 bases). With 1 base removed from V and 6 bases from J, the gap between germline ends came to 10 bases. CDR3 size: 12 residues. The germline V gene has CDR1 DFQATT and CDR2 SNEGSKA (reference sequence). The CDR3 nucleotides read TGCAGTGCTAGAGGGCAGGGGGGCGAGCAGTACTTC. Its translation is CSARGQGGEQYF.

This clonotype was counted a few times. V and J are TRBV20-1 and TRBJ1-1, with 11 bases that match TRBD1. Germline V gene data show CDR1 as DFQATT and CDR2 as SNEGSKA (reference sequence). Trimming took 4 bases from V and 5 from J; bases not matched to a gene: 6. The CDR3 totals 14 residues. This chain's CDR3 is CSAMRTGGATEAFF. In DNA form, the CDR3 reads TGCAGTGCTATGCGGACAGGGGGCGCTACTGAAGCTTTCTTT.

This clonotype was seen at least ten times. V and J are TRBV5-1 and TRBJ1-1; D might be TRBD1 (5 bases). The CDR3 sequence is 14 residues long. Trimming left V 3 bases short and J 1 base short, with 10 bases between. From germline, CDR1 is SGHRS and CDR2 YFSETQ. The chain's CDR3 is CASSYDSSNTEAFF. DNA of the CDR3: TGCGCCAGCAGCTATGACAGCTCGAACACTGAAGCTTTCTTT.

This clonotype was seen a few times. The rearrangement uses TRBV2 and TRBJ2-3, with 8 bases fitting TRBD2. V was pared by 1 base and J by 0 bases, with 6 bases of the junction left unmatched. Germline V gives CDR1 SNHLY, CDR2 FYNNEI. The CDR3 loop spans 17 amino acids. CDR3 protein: CASSEVGLAPSTDTQYF. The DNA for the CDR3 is TGTGCCAGCAGTGAAGTAGGACTAGCTCCTAGCACAGATACGCAGTATTTT.

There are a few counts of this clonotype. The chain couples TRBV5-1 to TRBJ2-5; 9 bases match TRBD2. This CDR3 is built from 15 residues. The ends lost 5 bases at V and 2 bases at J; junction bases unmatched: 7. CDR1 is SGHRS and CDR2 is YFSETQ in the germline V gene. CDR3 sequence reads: CASRSSGGPQETQYF. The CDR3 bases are TGCGCCAGCAGGTCAAGCGGGGGGCCGCAAGAGACCCAGTACTTC.

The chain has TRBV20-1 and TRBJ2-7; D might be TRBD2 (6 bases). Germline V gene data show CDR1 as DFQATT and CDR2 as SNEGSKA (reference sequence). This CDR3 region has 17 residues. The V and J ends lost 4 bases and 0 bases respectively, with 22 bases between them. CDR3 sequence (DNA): TGCAGTGCTAATAAGATGTTTAGTTGGCGGGGCTCCTACGAGCAGTACTTC. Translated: CSANKMFSWRGSYEQYF.

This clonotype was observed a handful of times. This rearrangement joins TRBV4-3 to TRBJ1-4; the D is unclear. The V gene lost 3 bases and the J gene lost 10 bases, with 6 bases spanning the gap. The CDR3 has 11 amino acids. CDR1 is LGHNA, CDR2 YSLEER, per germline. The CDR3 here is CASSQSGKLFF. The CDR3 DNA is TGCGCCAGCAGCCAGAGTGGAAAACTGTTTTTT.

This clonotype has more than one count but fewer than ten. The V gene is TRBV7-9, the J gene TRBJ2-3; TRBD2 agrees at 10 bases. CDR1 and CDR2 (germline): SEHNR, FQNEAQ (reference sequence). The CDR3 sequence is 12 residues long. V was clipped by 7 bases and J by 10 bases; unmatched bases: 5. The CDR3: CASTRGLAAQYF. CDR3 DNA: TGTGCCAGCACCCGTGGACTAGCGGCGCAGTATTTT.

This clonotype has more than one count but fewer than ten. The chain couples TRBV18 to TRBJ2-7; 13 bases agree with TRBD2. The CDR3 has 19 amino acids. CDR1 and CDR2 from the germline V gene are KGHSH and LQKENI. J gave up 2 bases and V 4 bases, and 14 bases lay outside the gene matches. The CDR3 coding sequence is TGTGCCAGCTCACGTTGGCAGGGACTAGCGGGATTGGAGCCCTACGAGCAGTACTTC. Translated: CASSRWQGLAGLEPYEQYF.

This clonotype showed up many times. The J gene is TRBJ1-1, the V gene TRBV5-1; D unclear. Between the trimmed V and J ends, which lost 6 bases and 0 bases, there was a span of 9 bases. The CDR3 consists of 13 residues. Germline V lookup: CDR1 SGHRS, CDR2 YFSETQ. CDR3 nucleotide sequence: TGCGCCAGCACCTCGGACTTGAACACTGAAGCTTTCTTT. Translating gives CASTSDLNTEAFF.